The 18 T cell receptor beta chains below all came from one sample that was sequenced in a study of siplizumab effects on memory and regulatory T cells. TCRdb's table, derived via immunoSEQ multiplex PCR, lists solely in-frame clones and lacks some. The sample lists about 26,000 clones, around 80% occurring once. The sample consisted of memory CD4+ T cells sorted from blood. The receptors stem from a human donor in good health.

This clone was seen a few times. This sequence joins TRBV28 and TRBJ2-5, with 9 bases that match TRBD1. The CDR3 is made up of 15 amino acids. The V gene's germline CDR1 is MDHEN and CDR2 SYDVKM. With V trimmed by 5 bases and J by 4 bases, 8 bases remained unmatched. As DNA, the CDR3 is TGTGCCAGCAGTCTACCCACAGGGGGCGGAGAGACCCAGTACTTC. Amino acid sequence: CASSLPTGGGETQYF. Filled out from reference TRBV28 and TRBJ2-5, the complete variable domain reads DVKVTQSSRYLVKRTGEKVFLECVQDMDHENMFWYRQDPGLGLRLIYFSYDVKMKEKGDIPEGYSVSREKKERFSLILESASTNQTSMYLCASSLPTGGGETQYFGPGTRLLVL.

The chain is built from TRBV7-9 and TRBJ1-1; TRBD1 aligns across 8 bases. The CDR3 consists of 15 residues. CDR1 is SEHNR and CDR2 is FQNEAQ in the germline V gene (reference sequence). J lost 3 bases, V lost 5 bases, and 8 bases had no gene match. The CDR3 loop reads CASSGTGGYYTEAFF. The CDR3 DNA is TGTGCCAGCAGCGGGACAGGAGGTTATTACACTGAAGCTTTCTTT.

The chain is built from TRBV6-6 and TRBJ1-5; no clear D. The V end was cut by 0 bases, the J end by 7 bases, with 13 bases between. The CDR3 covers 15 residues. The germline V gene encodes CDR1 MNHNY and CDR2 SVGAGI (reference sequence). CDR3 nucleotides: TGTGCCAGCAGTTACTCCTCCGGGATGGGACAGCCCCAGCATTTT. Its protein product is CASSYSSGMGQPQHF.

This clone was seen just once. The chain is built from TRBV13 and TRBJ1-2, with D uncertain. This CDR3 is 12 amino acids long. Germline V lookup: CDR1 PRHDT, CDR2 FYEKMQ (reference sequence). Trimming pared 5 bases from V and 8 bases from J, leaving 12 bases between. This CDR3 reads CASSPREGGYTF. The CDR3 region has the DNA TGTGCCAGCAGCCCTCGGGAGGGCGGCTACACCTTC.

The chain combines TRBV19 with TRBJ2-4; the D gene is possibly TRBD1 (6 bases). Germline V gene lookup returns CDR1 LNHDA and CDR2 SQIVND (reference sequence). The CDR3 runs 16 residues. V gave up 2 bases and J gave up 4 bases, with 15 bases separating them. The CDR3 sequence is CASSIWAGDTKNIQYF. DNA for the CDR3: TGTGCCAGTAGTATATGGGCAGGGGATACGAAAAACATTCAGTACTTC. Based on the CDR3 plus reference TRBV19 and TRBJ2-4, the full variable domain is DGGITQSPKYLFRKEGQNVTLSCEQNLNHDAMYWYRQDPGQGLRLIYYSQIVNDFQKGDIAEGYSVSREKKESFPLTVTSAQKNPTAFYLCASSIWAGDTKNIQYFGAGTRLSVL.

V is TRBV11-2 and J is TRBJ2-1; D possibly uses TRBD1 or TRBD2 (5 bases each). Trimming took 5 bases from V and 9 from J, leaving 14 bases between them. From germline, CDR1 is SGHAT and CDR2 FQNNGV. The CDR3 totals 13 residues. The CDR3, as DNA: TGTGCCAGCAGCCGTTCTTATGGGGGTGAGCAGTTCTTC. This gives the protein CASSRSYGGEQFF.

The J gene is TRBJ1-2, the V gene TRBV28; D gene uncertain. Germline V lookup: CDR1 MDHEN, CDR2 SYDVKM. The V gene lost 7 bases and the J gene lost 1 base, with 10 bases spanning the gap. This CDR3 region has 13 residues. The CDR3 spells CASTPSRNYGYTF. CDR3 bases: TGTGCCAGCACCCCCTCTCGTAACTATGGCTACACCTTC.

V and J are TRBV5-1 and TRBJ2-3; 9 nucleotides line up with TRBD2. This CDR3 is 18 amino acids long. Germline trimming cut 7 bases from V and 5 bases from J; bases unmatched to any gene: 20. Per germline, CDR1 SGHRS and CDR2 YFSETQ. CDR3: CASSLRPGGRAAGDTQYF. Written as DNA, the CDR3 is TGCGCCAGCTCCCTAAGGCCCGGCGGGAGGGCCGCGGGAGATACGCAGTATTTT.

The chain joins TRBV15 to TRBJ2-3, with D uncertain. With 0 bases removed from V and 2 bases from J, the gap between germline ends came to 9 bases. The CDR3 spans 15 residues. Germline V gene sequence: CDR1 LNHNV, CDR2 YYDKDF (reference sequence). The chain's CDR3 is CATSRDRPHTDTQYF. CDR3 in DNA: TGTGCCACCAGCAGAGATCGACCCCACACAGATACGCAGTATTTT.

V is TRBV5-1 and J is TRBJ1-1, with a tentative D call TRBD1 (5 bases). The CDR3 is made up of 14 amino acids. Trimming left V 1 base short and J 5 bases short, with 12 bases between. Germline loops: CDR1 SGHRS, CDR2 YFSETQ. The CDR3 region has the DNA TGCGCCAGCAGCTTGACATTGGGGGAGACTGAAGCTTTCTTT. Amino acids: CASSLTLGETEAFF.

The chain joins TRBV19 to TRBJ1-1, with TRBD1 as a possible D gene (6 bases). Trimming pared 9 bases from V and 6 bases from J, leaving 14 bases between. The germline CDR1 and CDR2 sequences are LNHDA and SQIVND (reference sequence). The CDR3 consists of 12 residues. CDR3 nucleotides: TGTGCCAGCACGGACGGGGGCGCTGAAGCTTTCTTT. This sequence encodes CASTDGGAEAFF. The variable domain in full, with the rest retrieved from reference TRBV19 and TRBJ1-1, is DGGITQSPKYLFRKEGQNVTLSCEQNLNHDAMYWYRQDPGQGLRLIYYSQIVNDFQKGDIAEGYSVSREKKESFPLTVTSAQKNPTAFYLCASTDGGAEAFFGQGTRLTVV.

This clone appeared a single time. The V call is TRBV18, the J call TRBJ2-3; possibly TRBD1 or TRBD2 for D (5 bases each). Germline lookup yields CDR1 KGHSH and CDR2 LQKENI. The V end lost 6 bases, the J end lost 6 bases, and 22 bases lay between the germline ends. The CDR3 sequence is 16 residues long. The CDR3 DNA follows: TGTGCCAGCTCCCGAAGCGCCTACACCGAGGGGGATACGCAGTATTTT. It encodes CASSRSAYTEGDTQYF.

This clone counts as medium-sized (0.01 to 0.1%). The V call is TRBV5-1, the J call TRBJ2-2; D is perhaps TRBD2 (5 bases). The CDR3 totals 11 residues. Germline V gene sequence: CDR1 SGHRS, CDR2 YFSETQ. The V end was cut by 5 bases, the J end by 7 bases, with 6 bases between. In DNA form, the CDR3 reads TGCGCCAGCAGGAGCGGCGGGGAGCTGTTTTTT. Protein product: CASRSGGELFF.

This chain links TRBV5-1 with TRBJ1-1; 7 bases align to TRBD1. Germline CDR1 SGHRS, CDR2 YFSETQ. The J segment lost 5 bases and the V segment lost 0 bases, leaving 10 bases of the junction unmatched. The CDR3 is made up of 16 amino acids. CDR3 coding DNA: TGCGCCAGCAGCTTGGTGGCAGGGGGATGGAGGACTGAAGCTTTCTTT. Amino acids: CASSLVAGGWRTEAFF. The full variable domain, with the rest looked up from reference TRBV5-1 and TRBJ1-1, is KAGVTQTPRYLIKTRGQQVTLSCSPISGHRSVSWYQQTPGQGLQFLFEYFSETQRNKGNFPGRFSGRQFSNSRSEMNVSTLELGDSALYLCASSLVAGGWRTEAFFGQGTRLTVV.

The chain joins TRBV7-2 to TRBJ2-5; tentatively, D is TRBD1 or TRBD2 (6 bases each). The CDR3 is made up of 13 amino acids. In germline, CDR1 is SGHTA, CDR2 FQGNSA. Trimming pared 5 bases from V and 5 bases from J, leaving 12 bases between. The CDR3 spells CASSRGQGETQYF. CDR3 nucleotides: TGTGCCAGCAGCCGGGGGCAGGGTGAGACCCAGTACTTC.

The V and J genes are TRBV6-6 and TRBJ1-2; 10 bases map to TRBD1. The V gene end was trimmed by 6 bases and the J gene end by 4 bases; junction bases not matched to a gene: 8. The CDR3 consists of 15 residues. Germline V gene lookup returns CDR1 MNHNY and CDR2 SVGAGI (reference sequence). As DNA, the CDR3 is TGTGCCAGCAGGGTGGGACAGGGGAGCGGCTATGGCTACACCTTC. Translated: CASRVGQGSGYGYTF.

The chain couples TRBV7-3 to TRBJ2-1; TRBD2 matches 8 bases. This CDR3 region has 15 residues. Germline CDR1 reads SGHTA; CDR2 reads FQGTGA. The V gene end was trimmed by 2 bases and the J gene end by 5 bases; junction bases not matched to a gene: 5. In DNA form, the CDR3 reads TGTGCCAGCAGCTTAGGTAGCGGGACTAACAATGAGCAGTTCTTC. Encoded protein: CASSLGSGTNNEQFF.

V usage is TRBV10-2 and J usage is TRBJ1-6, with D maybe TRBD1 (5 bases). Germline CDR1 WSHSY, CDR2 SAAADI. V lost 1 base and J lost 13, with 26 bases in between. The CDR3 sequence is 18 residues long. The CDR3 DNA follows: TGCGCCAGCAGTGAGTTGGTGAGCGGGACCGCGAAATATGATCCCCTCCACTTT. Amino acids: CASSELVSGTAKYDPLHF.